This record looks at one T cell receptor beta chain sequence and its context. Its target is unknown. Method: immunoSEQ multiplex PCR; TCRdb's copy keeps in-frame clones and lacks some. Found here are about 120,000 clones, around 86% of them singletons; the top ten hold 3%. This CDR3 contains 15 residues. V gave up 5 bases and J gave up 5 bases; unmatched junction bases: 8. Looked up from germline, CDR1 is LNHDA and CDR2 is SQIVND (reference sequence). The data originate from a study of T cell responses to AZD1222 COVID-19 vaccine. Whole-study findings and limits: In a largely white British group with more females than males, clonal diversity was possibly underestimated. Baseline serostatus was positive in only a handful of AZD1222 recipients. Researchers report vaccine-associated CD4 TCRs spanning spike, with dominance at 160-218 and 743-854.

Samples with a second dose at about 4 or about 12 weeks were pooled together. This material consisted of peripheral blood, taken 28 days after the second AZD1222 dose. The rearrangement uses TRBV19 and TRBJ1-2, with TRBD1 matching over 10 bases. The receptor comes from an adult who received the AZD1222 COVID-19 vaccine. CDR3 region: CASSPKGTGAYGYTF. The CDR3 DNA follows: TGTGCCAGTAGTCCAAAAGGGACAGGGGCTTATGGCTACACCTTC. The whole variable domain, filled in from reference TRBV19 and TRBJ1-2, reads DGGITQSPKYLFRKEGQNVTLSCEQNLNHDAMYWYRQDPGQGLRLIYYSQIVNDFQKGDIAEGYSVSREKKESFPLTVTSAQKNPTAFYLCASSPKGTGAYGYTFGSGTRLTVV.